This TCR beta chain was documented in a study of identical twins. Germline-derived CDR1 and CDR2 are LNHDA and SQIVND (reference sequence). With 5 bases removed from V and 0 bases from J, the gap between germline ends came to 19 bases. The CDR3 extends over 18 amino acids. Template switching supplied a universal primer site; unique molecular identifiers were carried on the cDNA. TCRdb re-called the 5' RACE reads with MiXCR, one entry per CDR3 protein. The sample records approximately 690,000 distinct CDR3 sequences, roughly 6% being singletons. Donors uniformly comprised healthy Caucasians. The J gene is TRBJ1-4, the V gene TRBV19; D may be TRBD1 (6 bases). The sequence was collected from a man aged 18 to 29 in good health. Sequenced sample: naive T cells sorted from blood. In DNA form, the CDR3 reads TGTGCCAGTAGTTCAGCCCGACAGGCCCCTTCAACTAATGAAAAACTGTTTTTT. Encoded protein: CASSSARQAPSTNEKLFF.